These 12 T cell receptor beta chains came from one sample sequenced in a study of shared clonotypes between healthy human individuals. CD45RO-negative, CCR7-positively selected cells formed the naive CD8 fraction, excluding terminally differentiated effector memory CD45RA+ cells. The repertoire was sequenced with immunoSEQ multiplex PCR; TCRdb's copy has only in-frame clones and lacks some. The repertoire holds hundreds of thousands of clones, about 92% seen once, with approximately 22% in the top ten. The sample was naive CD8+ T cells sorted from blood. The receptors come from a man aged 25-45 years in good health.

The gene calls are TRBV21-1 and TRBJ2-1; the D call in the table, TRBD2, was not verified against the DNA. TRBV21-1 is listed as a pseudogene. The CDR3 is made up of 15 amino acids. CDR3 DNA: TGTGCCAGCACGGTCAGGAGGAGCTCCTACAATGAGCAGTTCTTC. Its protein is CASTVRRSSYNEQFF.

This clone was seen only once. This sequence joins TRBV28 and TRBJ1-1; D uncertain. Between the trimmed V and J ends, which lost 4 bases and 0 bases, there was a span of 12 bases. The CDR3 has 15 amino acids. Germline V gene sequence: CDR1 MDHEN, CDR2 SYDVKM. This CDR3 is CASSSPGFMNTEAFF. CDR3 bases: TGTGCCAGCAGTTCGCCGGGGTTCATGAACACTGAAGCTTTCTTT.

This clone was recorded only once. The chain recombines TRBV25-1 with TRBJ2-5; perhaps TRBD2 as D (5 bases). This CDR3 region has 13 residues. Germline CDR1 is MGHDK and CDR2 is SYGVNS. V was cut by 3 bases and J by 4 bases, with 9 bases left in between. CDR3 in amino acids: CASSEAGGETQYF. The CDR3 DNA is TGTGCCAGCAGTGAGGCGGGTGGAGAGACCCAGTACTTC.

The chain couples TRBV27 to TRBJ2-6, with 8 bases aligning to TRBD2. Germline V gene data show CDR1 as MNHEY and CDR2 as SMNVEV (reference sequence). The CDR3 extends over 16 amino acids. V lost 4 bases and J lost 1; bases outside the gene matches: 3. CDR3 sequence (DNA): TGTGCCAGCAGTTCGCGGGGGGCGTCTGGGGCCAACGTCCTGACTTTC. As protein: CASSSRGASGANVLTF.

This sequence joins TRBV29-1 and TRBJ2-4; D tentatively fits TRBD1 or TRBD2 (5 bases each). Germline-derived CDR1 and CDR2 are SQVTM and ANQGSEA. V lost 3 bases to trimming and J lost 3 bases, with 12 bases between them. This CDR3 comprises 14 residues. CDR3 loop: CSVEVRDDKNIQYF. The CDR3 DNA follows: TGCAGCGTTGAGGTCCGGGACGACAAAAACATTCAGTACTTC.

The V and J genes are TRBV7-6 and TRBJ2-7; D ambiguous. The CDR3 is made up of 14 amino acids. V was pared by 2 bases and J by 2 bases, with 10 bases between. Germline CDR1 is SGHVS and CDR2 is FNYEAQ. The CDR3 DNA follows: TGTGCCAGCAGCTTAAAAGGTTACGCCTACGAGCAGTACTTC. Its translation is CASSLKGYAYEQYF.

This clone was seen a handful of times. The chain is built from TRBV2 and TRBJ2-7; D is undetermined. Germline V gene lookup returns CDR1 SNHLY and CDR2 FYNNEI. CDR3 length: 14 residues. Between the trimmed V and J ends, which lost 2 bases and 0 bases, there was a span of 8 bases. The CDR3 DNA follows: TGTGCCAGCAGTGAACCCAGGTTCTCCTACGAGCAGTACTTC. It translates to CASSEPRFSYEQYF.

V is TRBV19 and J is TRBJ2-1, with D perhaps TRBD2 (5 bases). The CDR3 totals 14 residues. V lost 7 bases and J lost 0, with 10 bases in between. Germline CDR1 is LNHDA and CDR2 is SQIVND (reference sequence). The CDR3 is CASMAGASYNEQFF. The CDR3 DNA reads as TGTGCCAGTATGGCGGGTGCCTCCTACAATGAGCAGTTCTTC.

V usage is TRBV6-5 and J usage is TRBJ1-5; D not certain. The germline V and J ends were trimmed by 0 bases and 6 bases, with 6 bases remaining between them. Per germline, CDR1 MNHEY and CDR2 SVGAGI. This CDR3 has 13 residues. CDR3 nucleotides: TGTGCCAGCAGTTACTCCAACGGTCAGCCCCAGCATTTT. This gives the protein CASSYSNGQPQHF.

The chain is built from TRBV14 and TRBJ2-7, with D possibly being TRBD2 (6 bases). CDR1 is SGHDN, CDR2 FVKESK, per germline. The ends were cut back, 0 bases at V and 0 bases at J, with 9 bases in the middle. The CDR3 totals 15 residues. CDR3 amino acids: CASSQDWTTSYEQYF. CDR3 nucleotide sequence: TGTGCCAGCAGCCAAGATTGGACTACCTCCTACGAGCAGTACTTC.

This clone was counted once. This sequence joins TRBV6-1 and TRBJ1-5; D gene uncertain. Trimming stripped 2 bases from V and 0 bases from J, with 11 bases between. Germline CDR1 is MNHNS and CDR2 is SASEGT. The CDR3 extends over 16 amino acids. This chain's CDR3 is CASSEYSTYSNQPQHF. Here the CDR3 DNA reads TGTGCCAGCAGTGAATACAGCACTTATAGCAATCAGCCCCAGCATTTT.

The chain carries TRBV7-8 and TRBJ2-1, with a possible D match to TRBD1 (6 bases). The ends were cut back, 5 bases at V and 7 bases at J, with 21 bases in the middle. The CDR3 consists of 16 residues. Germline V gives CDR1 SGHVS, CDR2 FQNEAQ. The CDR3 DNA follows: TGTGCCAGCAGCGCGTACAGGGTGCGGGCCTTTAATGAGCAGTTCTTC. Protein sequence: CASSAYRVRAFNEQFF. Filled out from reference TRBV7-8 and TRBJ2-1, the complete variable domain reads GAGVSQSPRYKVAKRGQDVALRCDPISGHVSLFWYQQALGQGPEFLTYFQNEAQLDKSGLPSDRFFAERPEGSVSTLKIQRTQQEDSAVYLCASSAYRVRAFNEQFFGPGTRLTVL.